The next 18 T cell receptor beta chains were all read from a single sample in a study of T-cell memory formation after mild COVID-19. From the 5' RACE reads, TCRdb called clonotypes with MiXCR, one entry per CDR3 protein. Of about 620,000 distinct CDR3 sequences in the sample, under 20% were seen once. The sequencing input was PBMCs or a T cell subset sorted from them (not recorded which). These receptors were obtained from an adult woman who had mild COVID-19 (a few samples of this study predate the infection). Cell type and time point are not known.

This clonotype was seen a few times. The chain is built from TRBV7-2 and TRBJ1-5; the D is unclear. The germline V gene encodes CDR1 SGHTA and CDR2 FQGNSA. Trimming removed 1 base from V and 7 bases from J, with 8 bases in between. This CDR3 has 13 residues. The CDR3, as DNA: TGTGCCAGCAGCTTAGAGTCTTACCAGCCCCAGCATTTT. Its protein product is CASSLESYQPQHF.

The chain links TRBV12-3 or TRBV12-4 to TRBJ2-3; 7 bases map to TRBD2. CDR3 length: 16 residues. J gave up 4 bases and V 4 bases, and 11 bases lay outside the gene matches. The CDR3 DNA follows: TGTGCCAGCAGTTCCCCTTGGGCTAGCGGTGCAGATACGCAGTATTTT. This gives the protein CASSSPWASGADTQYF.

The V call is TRBV7-2, the J call TRBJ2-2; D might be TRBD2 (6 bases). This CDR3 has 16 amino acids. V was shortened by 1 base and J by 4 bases, with 13 bases between the two germline ends. CDR1 is SGHTA and CDR2 is FQGNSA in the germline V gene. CDR3 residues: CASSLGRAKGTGELFF. CDR3 sequence (DNA): TGTGCCAGCAGCTTAGGGAGGGCCAAGGGCACCGGGGAGCTGTTTTTT. Looking up the rest from reference TRBV7-2 and TRBJ2-2 gives the full variable domain: GAGVSQSPSNKVTEKGKDVELRCDPISGHTALYWYRQSLGQGLEFLIYFQGNSAPDKSGLPSDRFSAERTGGSVSTLTIQRTQQEDSAVYLCASSLGRAKGTGELFFGEGSRLTVL.

For this clonotype: Relative to the germline gene, one junction end is altered; a read error may explain this. CDR3 nucleotide sequence: TGTGCCAGCACCTTAGGGGGGACTAGCGCATACGAGCAGTACTTC. Translation: CASTLGGTSAYEQYF. V usage is TRBV7-2 and J usage is TRBJ2-7, with TRBD2 matching over 10 bases. The CDR3 runs to 15 residues. The germline V gene encodes CDR1 SGHTA and CDR2 FQGNSA.

CDR3 DNA sequence: TGTGCCATCATGCGCAGACTGACACTATCTGCGGAGCTGTTTTTT. Protein: CAIMRRLTLSAELFF. V is TRBV2 and J is TRBJ2-2, with D unresolved. This CDR3 has 15 residues. CDR1 SNHLY and CDR2 FYNNEI come from the germline V gene. The V and J ends lost 10 bases and 10 bases respectively, with 25 bases between them. The whole variable domain, filled in from reference TRBV2 and TRBJ2-2, reads EPEVTQTPSHQVTQMGQEVILRCVPISNHLYFYWYRQILGQKVEFLVSFYNNEISEKSEIFDDQFSVERPDGSNFTLKIRSTKLEDSAMYFCAIMRRLTLSAELFFGEGSRLTVL.

This clonotype was seen more than once but under ten times. The rearrangement joins TRBV6-5 to TRBJ1-3; D not resolved. CDR1 MNHEY and CDR2 SVGAGI come from the germline V gene. The germline V and J ends were trimmed by 0 bases and 2 bases, with 14 bases remaining between them. This CDR3 contains 17 residues. Here the CDR3 reads CASSYSTGIGPGNTIYF. DNA of the CDR3: TGTGCCAGCAGTTACTCAACGGGGATCGGCCCTGGAAACACCATATATTTT.

The chain carries TRBV4-1 and TRBJ2-4; a possible D gene is TRBD1 (7 bases). In germline, CDR1 is MGHRA, CDR2 YSYEKL. The CDR3 covers 16 residues. Trimming removed 0 bases from V and 8 bases from J, with 17 bases in between. The CDR3 sequence: CASSQEERQGGDIQYF. The CDR3 DNA follows: TGCGCCAGCAGCCAAGAAGAGAGGCAGGGGGGAGACATTCAGTACTTC.

This chain uses TRBV20-1 with TRBJ2-5, with 14 nucleotides matching TRBD2. The CDR3 is 16 amino acids. Per germline, CDR1 DFQATT and CDR2 SNEGSKA (reference sequence). With V trimmed by 2 bases and J by 5 bases, 7 bases remained unmatched. CDR3 amino acids: CSARSGTSGSGETQYF. The CDR3 DNA sequence: TGCAGTGCTAGATCGGGGACTAGCGGGAGTGGTGAGACCCAGTACTTC.

This clonotype was seen a few times. This sequence joins TRBV11-2 and TRBJ2-2, with 8 bases aligning to TRBD2. The CDR3 runs to 15 residues. CDR1 is SGHAT, CDR2 FQNNGV, per germline. V gave up 3 bases and J gave up 6 bases; unmatched junction bases: 6. The CDR3 DNA follows: TGTGCCAGCAGCTTCGCCTGGACTAGCCCCGGGGAGCTGTTTTTT. Translated: CASSFAWTSPGELFF.

CDR3 sequence: CAISPLGDYEQYF. The CDR3 coding sequence is TGTGCCATTAGTCCTCTGGGGGACTACGAGCAGTACTTC. V is TRBV10-3 and J is TRBJ2-7; TRBD1 or TRBD2 may be the D gene (5 bases each). CDR3 length equals 13 residues. Trimming pared 9 bases from V and 3 bases from J, leaving 15 bases between. The germline CDR1 and CDR2 sequences are ENHRY and SYGVKD.

This clonotype was detected a few times. The genes are TRBV5-1 and TRBJ1-1; no reliable D call. The CDR3 has 14 amino acids. Germline CDR1 reads SGHRS; CDR2 reads YFSETQ. Trimming cost V 0 bases and J 4 bases, with 10 bases left between them. The CDR3 is CASSLEIGPTEAFF. The DNA of the CDR3 is TGCGCCAGCAGCTTGGAAATAGGGCCCACTGAAGCTTTCTTT.

The chain joins TRBV12-3 or TRBV12-4 to TRBJ2-7; D possibly corresponds to TRBD2 (7 bases). The CDR3 extends over 13 amino acids. Trimming cost V 3 bases and J 7 bases, with 13 bases left between them. CDR3 bases: TGTGCCAGCAGTTTTCTAGGGGGGGGTGAGCAGTACTTC. Residues: CASSFLGGGEQYF.

This clonotype was seen more than once but under ten times. The V gene is TRBV15, the J gene TRBJ1-2; unclear D gene. The CDR3 is 13 amino acids. The germline V gene encodes CDR1 LNHNV and CDR2 YYDKDF (reference sequence). V gave up 6 bases and J gave up 3 bases, with 11 bases separating them. In DNA, the CDR3 is TGTGCCACCAGAACAGAGAGCTACTATGGCTACACCTTC. Translation: CATRTESYYGYTF.

The chain employs TRBV21-1 and TRBJ2-7; the table's D call of TRBD2 was not tested on the DNA. TRBV21-1 is a pseudogene. The CDR3 runs to 14 residues. CDR3 loop: CASSSLSGSHEQYF. CDR3 DNA sequence: TGTGCCAGCTCTTCACTTAGCGGGAGCCACGAGCAGTACTTC.

At least ten counts were recorded for this clonotype. CDR3 sequence (DNA): TGTGCCAGCTCACCCGCCAATGAGCAGTTCTTC. Protein product: CASSPANEQFF. The chain links TRBV18 to TRBJ2-1; D unclear. The germline CDR1 and CDR2 sequences are KGHSH and LQKENI. This CDR3 comprises 11 residues. V was clipped by 3 bases and J by 6 bases, with 3 bases between them.

V is TRBV24-1 and J is TRBJ1-2; TRBD1 aligns across 8 bases. In germline, CDR1 is KGHDR, CDR2 SFDVKD. With V trimmed by 1 base and J by 7 bases, 4 bases remained unmatched. The CDR3 spans 14 residues. CDR3 nucleotide sequence: TGTGCCACCAGTGATTTCGACAGGGGTGGTGGCTACACCTTC. Residues: CATSDFDRGGGYTF.

This clonotype was observed a few times. This sequence joins TRBV12-3 or TRBV12-4 and TRBJ1-2; 8 positions agree with TRBD1. The CDR3 has 16 amino acids. V lost 1 base, J lost 3 bases, and 7 bases stayed unmatched. For the CDR3, the DNA is TGTGCCAGCAGTTTAGGGGACAGGCGATTCGACTATGGCTACACCTTC. This gives the protein CASSLGDRRFDYGYTF.

This clonotype showed up just a few times. The chain joins TRBV27 to TRBJ1-6, with TRBD1 matching 7 bases. The CDR3 covers 14 residues. With 5 bases clipped from V and 10 bases from J, the junction kept 8 bases outside the gene matches. The V gene's germline CDR1 is MNHEY and CDR2 SMNVEV (reference sequence). CDR3 in DNA: TGTGCCAGCAGTCTACAGGGGATCAAGTCACCCCTCCACTTT. Residues: CASSLQGIKSPLHF.